The T cell receptor beta chain under discussion was sequenced for a study of T cells after posttransplantation cyclophosphamide. CDR3 length: 15 amino acids. The germline CDR1 and CDR2 sequences are MNHEY and SVGAGI. V lost 5 bases and J 2 bases, leaving 16 bases between the germline ends. Busulfan-fludarabine conditioning, marrow transplant, and cyclophosphamide on days +3 and +4 were administered. Only in-frame clones appear in the TCRdb table, and some are missing; sequencing was by immunoSEQ multiplex PCR. The sample contains about 7,700 clones, none of them singletons. The sample holds many counts of this clone.

The V gene is TRBV6-5, the J gene TRBJ2-7; no reliable D call. The sample in question was PBMCs, obtained around 90 days after allogeneic stem cell transplant with posttransplant cyclophosphamide. The origin of this receptor is a female patient in her 60s who received an allogeneic stem cell transplant from an unrelated donor, was CMV-positive, and had acute GVHD only. Some T cells may be graft donor cells. The CDR3 reads CASSHNLGQTYEQYF. The CDR3 DNA is TGTGCCAGCAGTCACAATCTGGGCCAAACCTACGAGCAGTACTTC.